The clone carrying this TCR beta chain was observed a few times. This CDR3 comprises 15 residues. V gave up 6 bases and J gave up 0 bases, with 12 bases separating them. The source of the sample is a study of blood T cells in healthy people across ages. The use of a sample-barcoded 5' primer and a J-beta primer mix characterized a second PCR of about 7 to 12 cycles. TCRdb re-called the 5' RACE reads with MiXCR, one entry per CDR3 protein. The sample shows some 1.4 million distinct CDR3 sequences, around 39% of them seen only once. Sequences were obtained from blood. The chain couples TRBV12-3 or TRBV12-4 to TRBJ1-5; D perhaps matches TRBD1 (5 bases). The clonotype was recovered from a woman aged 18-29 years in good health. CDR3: CASSWGGNSNQPQHF. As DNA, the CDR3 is TGTGCCAGCAGCTGGGGCGGGAATAGCAATCAGCCCCAGCATTTT.